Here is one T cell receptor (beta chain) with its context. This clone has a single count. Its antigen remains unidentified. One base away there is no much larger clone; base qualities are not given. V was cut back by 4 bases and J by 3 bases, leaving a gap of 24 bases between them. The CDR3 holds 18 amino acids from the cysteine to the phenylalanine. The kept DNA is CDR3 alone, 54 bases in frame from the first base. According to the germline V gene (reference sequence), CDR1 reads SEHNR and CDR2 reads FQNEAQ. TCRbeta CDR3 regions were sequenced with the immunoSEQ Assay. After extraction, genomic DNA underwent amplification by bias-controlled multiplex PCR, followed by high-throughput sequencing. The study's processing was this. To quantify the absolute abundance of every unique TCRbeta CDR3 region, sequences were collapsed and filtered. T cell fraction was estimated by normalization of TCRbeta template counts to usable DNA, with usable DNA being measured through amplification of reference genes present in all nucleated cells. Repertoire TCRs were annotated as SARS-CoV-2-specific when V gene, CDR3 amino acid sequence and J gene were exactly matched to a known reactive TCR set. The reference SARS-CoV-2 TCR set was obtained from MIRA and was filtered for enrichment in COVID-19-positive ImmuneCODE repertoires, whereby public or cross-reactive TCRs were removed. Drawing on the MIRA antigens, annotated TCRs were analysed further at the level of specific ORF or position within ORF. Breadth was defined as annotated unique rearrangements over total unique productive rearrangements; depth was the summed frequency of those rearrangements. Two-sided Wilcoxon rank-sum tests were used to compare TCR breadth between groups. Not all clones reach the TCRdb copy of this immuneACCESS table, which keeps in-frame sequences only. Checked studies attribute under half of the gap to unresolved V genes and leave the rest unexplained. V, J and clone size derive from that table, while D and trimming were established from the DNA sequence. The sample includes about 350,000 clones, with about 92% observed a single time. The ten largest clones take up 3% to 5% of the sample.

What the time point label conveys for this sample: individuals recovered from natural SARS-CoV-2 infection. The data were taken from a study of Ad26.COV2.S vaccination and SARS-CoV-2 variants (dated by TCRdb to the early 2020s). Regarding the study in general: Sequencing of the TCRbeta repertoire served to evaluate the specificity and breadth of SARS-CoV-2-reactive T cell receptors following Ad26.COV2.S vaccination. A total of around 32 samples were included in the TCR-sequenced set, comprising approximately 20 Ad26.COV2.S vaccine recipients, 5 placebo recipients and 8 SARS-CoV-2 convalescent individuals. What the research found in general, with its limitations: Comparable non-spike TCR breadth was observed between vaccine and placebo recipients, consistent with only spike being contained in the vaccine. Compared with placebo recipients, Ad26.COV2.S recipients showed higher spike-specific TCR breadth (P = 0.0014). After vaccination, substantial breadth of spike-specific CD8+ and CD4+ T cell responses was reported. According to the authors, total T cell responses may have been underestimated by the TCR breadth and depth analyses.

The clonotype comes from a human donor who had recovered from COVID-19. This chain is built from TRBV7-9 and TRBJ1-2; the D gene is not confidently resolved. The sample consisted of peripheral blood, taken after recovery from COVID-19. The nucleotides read TGTGCCAGCAGCTCCTCTTCATTCGGGCGGCAATTCGACTATGGCTACACCTTC. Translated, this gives CASSSSSFGRQFDYGYTF.